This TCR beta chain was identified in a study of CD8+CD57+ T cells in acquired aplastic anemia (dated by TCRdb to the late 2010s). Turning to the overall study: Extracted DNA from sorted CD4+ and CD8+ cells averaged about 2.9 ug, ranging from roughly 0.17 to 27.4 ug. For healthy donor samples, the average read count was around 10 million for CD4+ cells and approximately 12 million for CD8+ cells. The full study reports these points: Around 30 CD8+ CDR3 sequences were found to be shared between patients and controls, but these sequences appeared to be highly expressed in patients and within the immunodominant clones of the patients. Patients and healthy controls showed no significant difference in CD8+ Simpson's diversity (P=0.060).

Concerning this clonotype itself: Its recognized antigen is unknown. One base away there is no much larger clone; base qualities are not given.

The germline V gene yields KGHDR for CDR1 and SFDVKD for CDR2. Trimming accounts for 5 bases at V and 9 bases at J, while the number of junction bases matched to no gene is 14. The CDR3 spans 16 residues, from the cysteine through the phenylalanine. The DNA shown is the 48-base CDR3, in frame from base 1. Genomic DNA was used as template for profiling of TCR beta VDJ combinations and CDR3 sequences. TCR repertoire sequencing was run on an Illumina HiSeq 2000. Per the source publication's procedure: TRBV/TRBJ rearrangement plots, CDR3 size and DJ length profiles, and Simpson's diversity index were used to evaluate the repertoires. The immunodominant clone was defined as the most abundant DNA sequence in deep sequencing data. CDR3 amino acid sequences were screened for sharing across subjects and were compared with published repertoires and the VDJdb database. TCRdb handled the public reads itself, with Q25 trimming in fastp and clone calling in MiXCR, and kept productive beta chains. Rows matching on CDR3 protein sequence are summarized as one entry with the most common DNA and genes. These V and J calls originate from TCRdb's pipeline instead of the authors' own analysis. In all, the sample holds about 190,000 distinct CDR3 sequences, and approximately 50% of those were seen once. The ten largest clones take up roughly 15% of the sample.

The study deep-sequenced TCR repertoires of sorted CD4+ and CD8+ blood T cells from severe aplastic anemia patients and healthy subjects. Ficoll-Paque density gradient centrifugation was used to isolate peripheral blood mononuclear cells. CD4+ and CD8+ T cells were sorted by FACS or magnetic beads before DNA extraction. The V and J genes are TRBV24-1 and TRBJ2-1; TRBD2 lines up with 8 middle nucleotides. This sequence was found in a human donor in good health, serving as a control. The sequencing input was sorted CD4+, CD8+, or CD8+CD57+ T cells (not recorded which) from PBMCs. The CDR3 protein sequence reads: CATSGTSGLGSVEQFF. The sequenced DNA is TGTGCCACCAGTGGGACCTCGGGACTAGGGTCGGTTGAGCAGTTCTTC.